This passage covers 9 T cell receptor beta chains from one sample sequenced in a study of blood T cells in healthy people across ages. Primers used in a second PCR of roughly 6 to 12 cycles were a sample-barcoded 5' primer and a J-beta primer mix. TCRdb re-derived calls from the 5' RACE reads in MiXCR, one entry per CDR3 protein. The sample carries about 930,000 distinct CDR3 sequences, about 29% recorded once. The same data also went into a second study, on T cells of mothers and their children.

Material for sequencing was blood. These TCRs come from a woman in her thirties or forties in good health.

Regarding this clonotype: Compared with germline, one end of the junction differs, possibly owing to a read error. The chain recombines TRBV11-2 with TRBJ1-1; TRBD1 might be the D (5 bases). Germline V gene sequence: CDR1 SGHAT, CDR2 FQNNGV. The CDR3 is made up of 13 amino acids. The CDR3 sequence: CVSRRVTNTEAFF. CDR3 coding DNA: TGTGTCAGCCGCAGGGTAACGAACACTGAAGCTTTCTTT. Combining the CDR3 with reference TRBV11-2 and TRBJ1-1 gives the whole variable domain EAGVAQSPRYKIIEKRQSVAFWCNPISGHATLYWYQQILGQGPKLLIQFQNNGVVDDSQLPKDRFSAERLKGVDSTLKIQPAKLEDSAVYLCVSRRVTNTEAFFGQGTRLTVV.

This clonotype has more than one count but fewer than ten. The chain combines TRBV3-1 with TRBJ2-5, with a possible D match to TRBD2 (6 bases). CDR1 is LGHDT, CDR2 YNNKEL, per germline (reference sequence). With 5 bases removed from V and 5 bases from J, the gap between germline ends came to 18 bases. The CDR3 spans 15 residues. The CDR3 bases are TGTGCCAGCAGCGACGGAGGGACGGGGCGGGAGACCCAGTACTTC. This gives the protein CASSDGGTGRETQYF.

This clonotype was observed a handful of times. The chain uses TRBV27 and TRBJ2-7; D gene ambiguous. Germline V gene data show CDR1 as MNHEY and CDR2 as SMNVEV (reference sequence). V was pared by 0 bases and J by 2 bases, with 5 bases between. This CDR3 spans 13 amino acids. CDR3 sequence (DNA): TGTGCCAGCAGTTTATCTCTTCCCTACGAGCAGTACTTC. The encoded protein is CASSLSLPYEQYF.

As for this clonotype: This sequence may be a read error, since a much larger clone differs from it by one base. The chain links TRBV7-2 to TRBJ1-2; D unresolved. V was shortened by 1 base and J by 0 bases, with 9 bases between the two germline ends. The CDR3 extends over 15 amino acids. Germline V gene sequence: CDR1 SGHTA, CDR2 FQGNSA. The CDR3 DNA reads TGTGCCAGCAGCTTAGGCTACGGCACTAACTATGGCTACACCTTC. As protein: CASSLGYGTNYGYTF.

This clonotype was recorded a few times. The chain links TRBV7-2 to TRBJ2-3, with a tentative D call TRBD2 (7 bases). The CDR3 loop spans 17 amino acids. In germline, CDR1 is SGHTA, CDR2 FQGNSA. The V gene lost 5 bases and the J gene lost 2 bases, with 20 bases spanning the gap. The CDR3: CASSPLQGRGFTDTQYF. CDR3 coding DNA: TGTGCCAGCAGCCCCCTCCAGGGGCGGGGGTTCACAGATACGCAGTATTTT.

A few counts support this clonotype. V usage is TRBV30 and J usage is TRBJ1-1; 10 nucleotides match TRBD1. Trimming took 8 bases from V and 6 from J; bases not matched to a gene: 9. The CDR3 length is 13 residues. Germline V CDR1 and CDR2: GTSNPN, SVGIG (reference sequence). CDR3 amino acids: CARRQGAGSEAFF. In DNA form, the CDR3 reads TGTGCCCGAAGACAGGGGGCAGGATCTGAAGCTTTCTTT.

The rearrangement links TRBV5-1 to TRBJ1-4; D is possibly TRBD1 (6 bases). The CDR3 loop spans 18 amino acids. Germline CDR1 SGHRS, CDR2 YFSETQ. The ends were cut back, 1 base at V and 5 bases at J, with 21 bases in the middle. In DNA form, the CDR3 reads TGCGCCAGCAGCTTGCGGGGGGGCTCGGACCTCAAAAATGAAAAACTGTTTTTT. Protein product: CASSLRGGSDLKNEKLFF.

V gene TRBV29-1 combines with J gene TRBJ2-2; TRBD2 matches 9 bases. CDR3 length equals 17 residues. V was clipped by 2 bases and J by 0 bases; unmatched bases: 7. Germline values: CDR1 SQVTM, CDR2 ANQGSEA. DNA of the CDR3: TGCAGCGTTGAAAGGCTAGCGGGGAGACCGAACACCGGGGAGCTGTTTTTT. It encodes CSVERLAGRPNTGELFF.

This clonotype was recorded many times. The chain carries TRBV7-2 and TRBJ2-4, with D possibly TRBD2 on 7 matching bases. V lost 5 bases, J lost 7 bases, and 15 bases lay in between. Per germline, CDR1 SGHTA and CDR2 FQGNSA. The CDR3 sequence is 14 residues long. CDR3 loop: CASSGGAKGNIQYF. CDR3 nucleotides: TGTGCCAGCAGCGGGGGGGCCAAGGGTAACATTCAGTACTTC. Combining the CDR3 with reference TRBV7-2 and TRBJ2-4 gives the whole variable domain GAGVSQSPSNKVTEKGKDVELRCDPISGHTALYWYRQSLGQGLEFLIYFQGNSAPDKSGLPSDRFSAERTGGSVSTLTIQRTQQEDSAVYLCASSGGAKGNIQYFGAGTRLSVL.